This is a list of T cell receptor beta chains from one sample in a study of blood T cell repertoires in COVID-19. Profiling relied on immunoSEQ multiplex PCR, and the TCRdb table lists in-frame clones only, not all of them. The table includes 390,000 or so clones, more than 80% detected once. The sequenced material came from peripheral blood. These receptors were taken from a woman aged 25 to 45 with active or convalescent COVID-19. The CDR3 runs from the conserved cysteine through the conserved F or W. A D gene is named only where the DNA matches it firmly. The listing skips clone size in some rows; elsewhere it reads once, few, many or a size class.

abundance	j_gene	v_gene	d_gene	len	CDR3nt	CDR3aa
NA	TRBJ2-7	TRBV10-3	NA	16	TGTGCCATCAGTGAGTCGACAGCCGCTACATCCTACGAGCAGTACTTC	CAISESTAATSYEQYF
NA	TRBJ2-7	TRBV2	NA	13	TGTGCCAGCGGGGGGGCCTTAATCTACGAGCAGTACTTC	CASGGALIYEQYF
NA	TRBJ2-5	TRBV2	TRBD2	15	TGTGCCAGCAGTGATTCACTAGCGGGAGCAGAGACCCAGTACTTC	CASSDSLAGAETQYF
NA	TRBJ2-1	TRBV6-4	TRBD2	16	TGTGCCAGCAGTGACAAGCGGGATAGCTCCTACAATGAGCAGTTCTTC	CASSDKRDSSYNEQFF
NA	TRBJ2-6	TRBV6-1	NA	15	TGTGCCAGCAGTGAAAACGGGGCTGGGGCCAACGTCCTGACTTTC	CASSENGAGANVLTF
NA	TRBJ1-1	TRBV7-2	NA	13	TGTGCCAGCAGCTTAGATCGTCGTACTGAAGCTTTCTTT	CASSLDRRTEAFF
NA	TRBJ2-1	TRBV7-6	NA	16	TGTGCCAGCAGCGCCGAACAGGATCACCTCGGCAATGAGCAGTTCTTC	CASSAEQDHLGNEQFF
once	TRBJ2-2	TRBV30	NA	14	TGTGCCTGGAGCCGGGGTCAGGGGCACGGGGAGCTGTTTTTT	CAWSRGQGHGELFF
NA	TRBJ2-7	TRBV20-1	NA	15	TGCAGTGCTAGTATAACCCCGACTGGCTCCTACGAGCAGTACTTC	CSASITPTGSYEQYF
NA	TRBJ2-5	TRBV13	TRBD1	14	TGTGCCAGCAGCACCCGGGACAGCCAAGAGACCCAGTACTTC	CASSTRDSQETQYF